These 20 T cell receptor beta chains share one sample of origin, sequenced in a study of monozygotic twins with inflammatory bowel disease. Following a re-call of the 5' RACE reads, TCRdb has one entry per CDR3 protein and lacks DNA. The sample data list more than 300,000 distinct CDR3 sequences. Input material: blood. Receptors originate from a human donor with ulcerative colitis or Crohn's disease, or a healthy co-twin of an affected twin (not recorded which).

This CDR3 reads CASSFGLNYEQYF. The chain employs TRBV7-2 and TRBJ2-7; TCRdb outputs TRBD2, but without DNA this stays unchecked. The CDR3 has 13 amino acids. Germline-derived CDR1 and CDR2 are SGHTA and FQGNSA.

The rearrangement links TRBV7-8 to TRBJ2-7; the TRBD2 assignment by TCRdb is unverifiable without DNA. The CDR3 contains 18 residues. Germline V gene lookup returns CDR1 SGHVS and CDR2 FQNEAQ. Here the CDR3 reads CASSLEGVAGARLDEQYF.

The rearrangement joins TRBV19 to TRBJ1-2; TCRdb lists TRBD1, though no DNA is available to test this call. There are 16 residues in the CDR3. The V gene's germline CDR1 is LNHDA and CDR2 SQIVND (reference sequence). The CDR3 loop reads CASSSRQGEKGYGYTF.

The chain links TRBV11-2 to TRBJ2-6; with no DNA, the TCRdb D assignment of TRBD2 cannot be verified. The CDR3 is 19 residues long. Germline V gene lookup returns CDR1 SGHAT and CDR2 FQNNGV. The CDR3 region is CASSPRRGGREAGANVLTF.

V and J are TRBV20-1 and TRBJ2-3; TCRdb proposes TRBD2, but this gene call is untestable without DNA. The CDR3 length is 14 residues. Germline CDR1 reads DFQATT; CDR2 reads SNEGSKA (reference sequence). This CDR3 reads CSAWGLAGEDTQYF.

CDR3 amino acids: CASSFESGVFYEQYF. This chain links TRBV28 with TRBJ2-7; TCRdb outputs TRBD1, but without DNA this stays unchecked. The CDR3 totals 15 residues. CDR1 is MDHEN and CDR2 is SYDVKM in the germline V gene.

The chain uses TRBV7-8 and TRBJ2-4; TCRdb selects TRBD1, and the lack of DNA leaves this call unchecked. Germline V gene sequence: CDR1 SGHVS, CDR2 FQNEAQ. CDR3 length equals 14 residues. CDR3 sequence: CASSSNRDSNIQYF. The variable domain in full, with the rest retrieved from reference TRBV7-8 and TRBJ2-4, is GAGVSQSPRYKVAKRGQDVALRCDPISGHVSLFWYQQALGQGPEFLTYFQNEAQLDKSGLPSDRFFAERPEGSVSTLKIQRTQQEDSAVYLCASSSNRDSNIQYFGAGTRLSVL.

The rearrangement joins TRBV12-3 or TRBV12-4 to TRBJ1-5. CDR3 size: 12 residues. The CDR3 is CASSDGGQPQHF.

CDR3 residues: CATAYGNYGYTF. The genes are TRBV15 and TRBJ1-2. Per germline, CDR1 LNHNV and CDR2 YYDKDF (reference sequence). The CDR3 spans 12 residues.

Here the CDR3 reads CASSQHNQPQHF. V and J are TRBV3-1 and TRBJ1-5. Germline V CDR1 and CDR2: LGHDT, YNNKEL (reference sequence). This CDR3 spans 12 amino acids.

This chain joins TRBV24-1 and TRBJ2-5; TCRdb's D gene call, TRBD1, goes unchecked for lack of DNA. Germline loops: CDR1 KGHDR, CDR2 SFDVKD. This CDR3 contains 17 residues. Here the CDR3 reads CATSDFMGPAFQETQYF.

The chain carries TRBV12-3 or TRBV12-4 and TRBJ1-4. The CDR3 runs to 15 residues. The CDR3 loop reads CASRSSAGENEKLFF.

V is TRBV3-1 and J is TRBJ1-6. The CDR3 loop spans 16 amino acids. The germline V gene has CDR1 LGHDT and CDR2 YNNKEL (reference sequence). The CDR3 spells CASSSRHTLFNSPLHF.

This rearrangement joins TRBV3-1 to TRBJ2-1. The CDR3 is 14 amino acids. CDR1 and CDR2 from the germline V gene are LGHDT and YNNKEL (reference sequence). The CDR3 reads CASSRGMTTNEQFF.

CDR3 residues: CAISAPPGKGEQFF. The chain recombines TRBV10-3 with TRBJ2-1; the D call from TCRdb, TRBD1, cannot be confirmed without DNA. CDR1 and CDR2 (germline): ENHRY, SYGVKD. CDR3 length: 14 residues.

The V and J genes are TRBV5-4 and TRBJ2-3; the D call of TRBD1 rests on TCRdb alone, since no DNA is present to check it. The CDR3 sequence is 13 residues long. Germline CDR1 reads SGHNT; CDR2 reads YYREEE (reference sequence). The chain's CDR3 is CASRSPSTDTQYF.

This chain joins TRBV12-3 or TRBV12-4 and TRBJ2-1; with no DNA, the TCRdb D assignment of TRBD1 cannot be verified. The CDR3 loop spans 12 amino acids. The CDR3 spells CASTGPNREQFF.

V and J are TRBV18 and TRBJ1-4; TCRdb proposes TRBD1, but this gene call is untestable without DNA. CDR1 and CDR2 from the germline V gene are KGHSH and LQKENI. The CDR3 runs 16 residues. The CDR3 region is CASSPTGAATNEKLFF. The full variable domain, completed using reference TRBV18 and TRBJ1-4, is NAGVMQNPRHLVRRRGQEARLRCSPMKGHSHVYWYRQLPEEGLKFMVYLQKENIIDESGMPKERFSAEFPKEGPSILRIQQVVRGDSAAYFCASSPTGAATNEKLFFGSGTQLSVL.

The chain uses TRBV5-6 and TRBJ2-1; with no DNA, the TCRdb D assignment of TRBD2 cannot be verified. The germline gives CDR1 SGHDT, CDR2 YYEEEE. CDR3 length: 14 amino acids. CDR3: CASSLVSGDVEQFF.

V and J are TRBV19 and TRBJ2-3. The CDR3 contains 15 residues. Germline V gives CDR1 LNHDA, CDR2 SQIVND (reference sequence). CDR3 residues: CASSISKTRTDTQYF. Supplemented by reference TRBV19 and TRBJ2-3, the full variable domain reads DGGITQSPKYLFRKEGQNVTLSCEQNLNHDAMYWYRQDPGQGLRLIYYSQIVNDFQKGDIAEGYSVSREKKESFPLTVTSAQKNPTAFYLCASSISKTRTDTQYFGPGTRLTVL.